This is a list of T cell receptor beta chains from one sample in a study of T cell responses to AZD1222 COVID-19 vaccine. Using immunoSEQ multiplex PCR, the repertoire was profiled, and TCRdb retains in-frame clones only, with some absent. Among about 140,000 clones listed, around 90% were seen once. The source was peripheral blood, collected 28 days after the second AZD1222 dose. The origin of the receptors is an adult who received the AZD1222 COVID-19 vaccine. The CDR3 runs from the conserved cysteine through the conserved F or W. The D gene is left open where the match is weak. Some rows mark clone size as missing; the rest say once, few, many or name a class of expanded clone.

J	D	V	size	DNA	CDR3
TRBJ2-7	-	TRBV7-3	-	TGTGCCAGCAGCTTAATGGGTCCCAACAGCGAGCAGTACTTC	CASSLMGPNSEQYF
TRBJ2-7	TRBD1	TRBV25-1	-	TGTGCCAGCAGTGCGGGGTTGACAGGGGGCGCGTACGAGCAGTACTTC	CASSAGLTGGAYEQYF
TRBJ1-1	-	TRBV5-1	-	TGCGCCAGCAGCTTAGAAGCAGGGAAGGCTGAAGCTTTCTTT	CASSLEAGKAEAFF
TRBJ1-5	-	TRBV24-1	-	TGTGCCACCGAAGGAGTGAAAGTGAGGCAGCCCCAGCATTTT	CATEGVKVRQPQHF
TRBJ2-3	-	TRBV6-5	-	TGTGCCAGCAGCCTGACGACCGAGACGCAGTATTTT	CASSLTTETQYF
TRBJ1-2	-	TRBV6-2/TRBV6-3	-	TGTGCCAGCAGTTACGAGGCAGGGGTACGCGGCTACACCTTC	CASSYEAGVRGYTF
TRBJ2-7	TRBD1	TRBV6-5	-	TGTGCCAGCAGTTACTCGAAGGACAGGGAGTACGAGCAGTACTTC	CASSYSKDREYEQYF
TRBJ2-7	-	TRBV5-6	-	TGTGCCAGCAGCTTAGCGCGGGGCTATGAGCAGTACTTC	CASSLARGYEQYF
TRBJ2-3	-	TRBV24-1	once	TGTGCCACCAGTGATTTGCCAGACCACACAGATACGCAGTATTTT	CATSDLPDHTDTQYF
TRBJ1-6	-	TRBV18	-	TGTGCCAGCTCACTAGACACAGATTCACCCCTCCACTTT	CASSLDTDSPLHF
TRBJ2-7	-	TRBV4-2	-	TGTGCCAGCAGCCAGGACAGATCCCACGAGCAGTACTTC	CASSQDRSHEQYF